The 15 T cell receptor beta chains in this list originate from one sample, sequenced in a study of blood T cell repertoires in COVID-19. TCRdb's table, derived via immunoSEQ multiplex PCR, lists solely in-frame clones and lacks some. This repertoire shows tens of thousands of clones, 75% to 80% found once; its top ten account for 50%. Sequencing input: peripheral blood. The receptor set was obtained from a woman older than 75 with acute or convalescent COVID-19.

The chain recombines TRBV19 with TRBJ2-1; 12 bases line up with TRBD2. CDR3 size: 14 residues. Looked up from germline, CDR1 is LNHDA and CDR2 is SQIVND (reference sequence). V trimming: 4 bases; J trimming: 14 bases; junction bases outside the gene matches: 9. CDR3 amino acids: CASSTPGTSGRKFF. Here the CDR3 DNA reads TGTGCCAGTAGTACACCAGGCACTAGCGGGAGGAAGTTCTTC.

The CDR3 DNA reads as TGCGCCAGCAGATTAGGCTGGGACAACTCCTACGAGCAGTACTTC. Translated, it gives CASRLGWDNSYEQYF. The rearrangement joins TRBV5-1 to TRBJ2-7, with a weak D call TRBD1 (6 bases). The germline V gene has CDR1 SGHRS and CDR2 YFSETQ. This CDR3 has 15 residues. Trimming removed 5 bases at V and 0 bases at J, with 15 bases between. The full variable domain, completed using reference TRBV5-1 and TRBJ2-7, is KAGVTQTPRYLIKTRGQQVTLSCSPISGHRSVSWYQQTPGQGLQFLFEYFSETQRNKGNFPGRFSGRQFSNSRSEMNVSTLELGDSALYLCASRLGWDNSYEQYFGPGTRLTVT.

This rearrangement joins TRBV5-6 to TRBJ1-2; no firm D call. The CDR3 is made up of 16 amino acids. Trimming left V 1 base short and J 2 bases short, with 15 bases between. From germline, CDR1 is SGHDT and CDR2 YYEEEE. Here the CDR3 DNA reads TGTGCCAGCAGCTTGATGAGTGTGTGGGAGAACTATGGCTACACCTTC. Its translation: CASSLMSVWENYGYTF.

The chain is built from TRBV15 and TRBJ2-2; D may be TRBD1 (6 bases). The germline CDR1 and CDR2 sequences are LNHNV and YYDKDF (reference sequence). There are 16 residues in the CDR3. Deletions cut 2 bases from V and 0 bases from J, with 10 bases between. The CDR3 DNA reads as TGTGCCACCAGCAGACGGGACACCGCGAACACCGGGGAGCTGTTTTTT. Protein sequence: CATSRRDTANTGELFF.

The CDR3 protein is CASSLTRSGANVLTF. CDR3 DNA sequence: TGTGCCAGCAGCCTCACTCGCTCTGGGGCCAACGTCCTGACTTTC. The V gene is TRBV7-3, the J gene TRBJ2-6; D is unclear. This CDR3 is 15 amino acids long. Between the trimmed V and J ends, which lost 5 bases and 0 bases, there was a span of 8 bases. Germline CDR1 and CDR2: SGHTA and FQGTGA.

The chain employs TRBV28 and TRBJ1-5; possible D gene TRBD1, 5 bases. This CDR3 spans 15 amino acids. Germline values: CDR1 MDHEN, CDR2 SYDVKM. V was shortened by 4 bases and J by 4 bases, with 14 bases between the two germline ends. CDR3 loop: CASSSTGIGNQPQHF. The CDR3 DNA sequence: TGTGCCAGCAGTTCCACAGGTATCGGAAATCAGCCCCAGCATTTT. The variable domain in full, completed from reference TRBV28 and TRBJ1-5, reads DVKVTQSSRYLVKRTGEKVFLECVQDMDHENMFWYRQDPGLGLRLIYFSYDVKMKEKGDIPEGYSVSREKKERFSLILESASTNQTSMYLCASSSTGIGNQPQHFGDGTRLSIL.

V usage is TRBV2 and J usage is TRBJ2-6; no definite D call. The germline V and J ends were trimmed by 4 bases and 3 bases, with 10 bases remaining between them. The CDR3 length is 15 residues. Germline CDR1 and CDR2: SNHLY and FYNNEI. The CDR3 loop is CASSGQLVGANVLTF. Written as DNA, the CDR3 is TGTGCCAGCAGTGGACAATTGGTTGGGGCCAACGTCCTGACTTTC.

The chain couples TRBV7-3 to TRBJ2-1; perhaps TRBD2 as D (6 bases). V lost 2 bases, J lost 9 bases, and 17 bases lay in between. Germline V lookup: CDR1 SGHTA, CDR2 FQGTGA. The CDR3 contains 15 residues. In DNA form, the CDR3 reads TGTGCCAGCAGCTTAGAGGTCCAGGGCGGGACTGAGCAGTTCTTC. Its protein product is CASSLEVQGGTEQFF.

The J gene is TRBJ1-1, the V gene TRBV3-1 (or the pseudogene TRBV3-2); D is undetermined. Trimming cost V 2 bases and J 4 bases, with 14 bases left between them. CDR3 size: 15 residues. In germline, CDR1 is LGHDT, CDR2 YNNKEL (reference sequence). The CDR3 nucleotides read TGTGCCAGCAGCCAATTTGACACATTGGGCACTGAAGCTTTCTTT. Protein product: CASSQFDTLGTEAFF.

The V and J genes are TRBV11-2 and TRBJ2-1; possibly TRBD1 for D (7 bases). This CDR3 contains 17 residues. Germline V gene data show CDR1 as SGHAT and CDR2 as FQNNGV. V was pared by 6 bases and J by 6 bases, with 24 bases between. CDR3 DNA: TGTGCCAGCAGTCGACGGGACAGCGCTCAGGAGGGCAATGAGCAGTTCTTC. Its protein product is CASSRRDSAQEGNEQFF.

The chain links TRBV6-2 or TRBV6-3 to TRBJ2-5; D unclear. The V gene lost 5 bases and the J gene lost 0 bases, with 7 bases spanning the gap. CDR1 and CDR2 (germline): MNHEY, SVGEGT. The CDR3 has 13 amino acids. The CDR3 DNA reads TGTGCCAGCAGTCCCTTATACCAAGAGACCCAGTACTTC. This codes for CASSPLYQETQYF.

This clone showed up just a few times. This rearrangement joins TRBV28 to TRBJ2-5; D gene ambiguous. Germline CDR1 and CDR2: MDHEN and SYDVKM. Deletions cut 1 base from V and 4 bases from J, with 4 bases between. CDR3 length: 12 amino acids. Written as DNA, the CDR3 is TGTGCCAGCAGTTTATACGGAGAGACCCAGTACTTC. It encodes CASSLYGETQYF.

V is TRBV12-3 or TRBV12-4 and J is TRBJ2-7; D not resolved. The ends were cut back, 3 bases at V and 4 bases at J, with 10 bases in the middle. The CDR3 is 13 residues long. CDR3 loop: CASSFGSRYEQYF. The CDR3 DNA follows: TGTGCCAGCAGTTTCGGTAGCCGATACGAGCAGTACTTC.

The chain couples TRBV20-1 to TRBJ2-7; TRBD1 matches at 8 bases. The length of the CDR3 is 13 residues. Germline V lookup: CDR1 DFQATT, CDR2 SNEGSKA (reference sequence). V lost 3 bases to trimming and J lost 3 bases; unmatched junction nucleotides: 4. The CDR3 DNA reads TGCAGTGCTAGTGCAGACAGGGGCTACGAGCAGTACTTC. It specifies CSASADRGYEQYF.

The sample holds one count of this clone. The chain recombines TRBV6-5 with TRBJ2-6; a possible D gene is TRBD2 (6 bases). V was shortened by 2 bases and J by 3 bases, with 8 bases between the two germline ends. The CDR3 sequence is 15 residues long. Germline CDR1 is MNHEY and CDR2 is SVGAGI. The CDR3 DNA follows: TGTGCCAGCAGTTACGGGGGGTTTGGGGCCAACGTCCTGACTTTC. Residues: CASSYGGFGANVLTF.